This T cell receptor beta chain was obtained from a study of early T cells in non-severe SARS-CoV-2 infection. For the study at large: The authors sequenced bulk RNA from unsorted whole blood, leaving chains unpaired. Overall study findings and caveats: Comparison of clonotypes with VDJdb favored anti-spike CD8 responses while missing private and CD4 specificities.

Remarks on this clonotype: What it binds is not known. This may be a read error, as it is one base from a much larger clone.

Individual cDNA molecules received unique molecular identifiers during library preparation. Each CDR3 protein is one row after TCRdb ran MiXCR on the 5' RACE reads. Of fewer than 80,000 distinct CDR3 sequences listed, roughly an eighth are singletons. CDR1 and CDR2 (germline): MNHEY, SVGAGI. The CDR3 is 15 amino acids. Sequenced input: whole blood. This clonotype was sampled from an adult who was a healthcare worker with PCR-confirmed SARS-CoV-2 infection or an uninfected control (not recorded which). This chain links TRBV6-5 with TRBJ2-3, with 8 bases identical to TRBD2. Here the CDR3 reads CARSYSIGREDTQYF. CDR3 sequence (DNA): TGTGCCAGAAGTTACTCCATCGGGAGGGAAGATACGCAGTATTTT.